A selection of T cell receptor beta chains follows, all from one sample in a study of OX40 agonist ivuxolimab in advanced cancers. The method was immunoSEQ multiplex PCR; TCRdb's version includes in-frame clones alone and lacks a portion of them. This table holds fewer than 50,000 clones, 80% to 90% found once. This specimen consisted of CD4+ or CD8+ T cells sorted from blood, obtained in a trial of the OX40 agonist ivuxolimab. All receptors derive from an adult with an advanced solid tumor such as melanoma, head and neck, liver or kidney cancer. Each CDR3 is given with its conserved first and last residue. A D gene is named only where the DNA matches it firmly. Some rows mark clone size as missing; the rest say once, few, many or name a class of expanded clone.

TRBV9	TRBJ1-2	TRBD1	NA	TGTGCCAGCAGCGCGACAGGGGATGGCTACACCTTC	CASSATGDGYTF
TRBV6-1	TRBJ2-5	TRBD1	NA	TGTGCCACCCATCCCCAGGGGGCGCTCGGGGAGACCCAGTACTTC	CATHPQGALGETQYF
TRBV12-2	TRBJ2-7	NA	NA	TGTGCAAGTCGCTTAGGTATTCGTCCCCCCGGGACAGGAGACTACGAGCAGTACTTC	CASRLGIRPPGTGDYEQYF
TRBV6-1	TRBJ1-6	TRBD1	few	TGTGCCAGCAGGGGGGGACAGGGGGGCAGTTCACCCCTCCACTTT	CASRGGQGGSSPLHF
TRBV4-2	TRBJ2-1	NA	NA	TGTGCCAGCAGCCAAGATCTAGGCAGGAGCTCCTACAATGAGCAGTTCTTC	CASSQDLGRSSYNEQFF
TRBV9	TRBJ2-1	NA	NA	TGTGCCAGCAGCGCCGAGGGGTCTCTCTCCTACAATGAGCAGTTCTTC	CASSAEGSLSYNEQFF
TRBV29-1	TRBJ2-5	TRBD1	NA	TGCAGCGTGGGACAGGGGCAAGAGGCCCAGTACTTC	CSVGQGQEAQYF
TRBV7-8	TRBJ2-3	NA	NA	TGTGCCAGCAGCTACGGCAGCACAGATACGCAGTATTTT	CASSYGSTDTQYF
TRBV18	TRBJ2-1	TRBD2	NA	TGTGCCAGCTCACCACCGGGACTAGCCATCGATGAGCAGTTCTTC	CASSPPGLAIDEQFF
TRBV2	TRBJ1-1	NA	NA	TGTGCCAGCAGGCGGGAGGGCGGAGGCACTGAAGCTTTCTTT	CASRREGGGTEAFF
TRBV4-1	TRBJ2-5	NA	once	TGCGCCAGCAGCCAAACCGGGTCCCAAGAGACCCAGTACTTC	CASSQTGSQETQYF
TRBV6-5	TRBJ1-5	NA	once	TGTGCCAGCAGTTTGGTTGGGAAGCCCCAGCATTTT	CASSLVGKPQHF
TRBV10-2	TRBJ1-1	TRBD1	NA	TGCGCCAGCAGGGCCTCGGGACAGCCGGTGACTGAAGCTTTCTTT	CASRASGQPVTEAFF
TRBV7-9	TRBJ1-2	NA	NA	TGTGCCAGCAGCTTAGCGTCGGGGGACTATGGCTACACCTTC	CASSLASGDYGYTF
TRBV9	TRBJ1-4	TRBD1	NA	TGTGCCAGCAGCCTCCGGACAGGGCCGGGGGTAACTAATGAAAAACTGTTTTTT	CASSLRTGPGVTNEKLFF
TRBV5-4	TRBJ1-2	TRBD1	NA	TGTGCCAGCAGCTTGGCCGGGACAGGGTTCAGTGGCTACACCTTC	CASSLAGTGFSGYTF
TRBV19	TRBJ1-1	TRBD1	NA	TGTGCCAGTACCCATTGGGCAGGGGGCGCATCCGCTGAAGCTTTCTTT	CASTHWAGGASAEAFF
TRBV6-5	TRBJ2-3	TRBD2	NA	TGTGCCAGCAGGCAGGGCGGGGGGGCCAGAGATACGCAGTATTTT	CASRQGGGARDTQYF
TRBV4-2	TRBJ2-5	TRBD2	NA	TGTGCCAGCAGCCAAGAGCGGGAGGGCCGAGAGACCCAGTACTTC	CASSQEREGRETQYF
TRBV29-1	TRBJ2-7	TRBD1	NA	TGCAGCGTAAAATGGGACAGCCAGGAGCAGTACTTC	CSVKWDSQEQYF
TRBV19	TRBJ2-1	TRBD1	NA	TGTGCCAGTAGTCCCACAGGGGGCAGGGATGAGCAGTTCTTC	CASSPTGGRDEQFF
TRBV28	TRBJ1-4	TRBD1	NA	TGTGCCAGCAGTTACTCAACAGGGGCAACTAATGAAAAACTGTTTTTT	CASSYSTGATNEKLFF
TRBV29-1	TRBJ2-7	NA	NA	TGCAGCGTTGTCTCTCCAGGGTCCTACGAGCAGTACTTC	CSVVSPGSYEQYF
TRBV6-1	TRBJ1-2	TRBD1	NA	TGTGCCAGCAGTGATGGACAGGGGGCAGGGTATGGCTACACCTTC	CASSDGQGAGYGYTF
TRBV5-1	TRBJ2-7	TRBD1	once	TGCGCCAGCAGCGCCGGGACAGACAACTCCTACGAGCAGTACTTC	CASSAGTDNSYEQYF
TRBV2	TRBJ1-2	NA	NA	TGTGCCAGCAGTGAAAGGACAGCATATGGCTACACCTTC	CASSERTAYGYTF
TRBV30	TRBJ2-5	NA	NA	TGTGCCTGGAGTGTAAAAGGAGAGACCCAGTACTTC	CAWSVKGETQYF
TRBV15	TRBJ1-5	TRBD1	NA	TGTGCCACCAGCAAGAGGGGGCTTAGGAATCAGCCCCAGCATTTT	CATSKRGLRNQPQHF
TRBV6-1	TRBJ1-2	NA	NA	TGTGCCAGCGTTACGCCCGGGACATATGGCTACACCTTC	CASVTPGTYGYTF
TRBV4-1	TRBJ1-5	NA	NA	TGCGCCAGCAGCCAAGTAGGAGGGGGATTCAATCAGCCCCAGCATTTT	CASSQVGGGFNQPQHF
TRBV4-1	TRBJ2-1	TRBD2	NA	TGCGCCAGCAGCCAAACCGGGACTAGCGGGAATGAGCAGTTCTTC	CASSQTGTSGNEQFF
TRBV4-2	TRBJ2-3	TRBD1	NA	TGTGCCAGCAGCCAAGAGGGACAGGGAAGAGATACGCAGTATTTT	CASSQEGQGRDTQYF
TRBV7-9	TRBJ2-7	NA	NA	TGTGCCAGCAGCAGTCGGTACGAGCAGTACTTC	CASSSRYEQYF
TRBV30	TRBJ1-5	NA	NA	TGTGCCTGGAGGCCGGGCGGGGGTCAGCCCCAGCATTTT	CAWRPGGGQPQHF
TRBV19	TRBJ2-1	TRBD2	NA	TGTGCCAGTAGTCGCCGGGGGGACTATGAGCAGTTCTTC	CASSRRGDYEQFF
TRBV11-2	TRBJ1-1	NA	NA	TGTGCCAGCAGCCCAGGGTGGGACACTGAAGCTTTCTTT	CASSPGWDTEAFF
TRBV7-2	TRBJ2-7	TRBD2	NA	TGTGCCAGCAGCTTAAGTAGCGGGAGCACCCCGTACGAGCAGTACTTC	CASSLSSGSTPYEQYF
TRBV6-1	TRBJ2-1	NA	NA	TGTGCCAGCAGTGTAAATACAGGGTACCCCTACAATGAGCAGTTCTTC	CASSVNTGYPYNEQFF
TRBV4-2	TRBJ1-2	NA	once	TGTGCCAGCAGCCAAGGACTAGGCCGCACCGGTGGCTACACCTTC	CASSQGLGRTGGYTF